The 5 T cell receptor beta chains reported below all come from one sample, sequenced in a study of cytotoxic CD8 clonotypes in ibrutinib-treated CLL. Assay: immunoSEQ multiplex PCR; the TCRdb copy retains only in-frame clones and omits some. The sample holds about 300,000 clones; roughly 71% are singletons and the top ten take approximately 6%. The sequenced sample was PBMCs, obtained after 36 months of ibrutinib treatment. The receptors were sampled from a human donor with chronic lymphocytic leukemia.

The chain joins TRBV7-2 to TRBJ1-5, with unresolved D. Deletions cut 5 bases from V and 0 bases from J, with 11 bases between. The germline V gene encodes CDR1 SGHTA and CDR2 FQGNSA. This CDR3 has 15 residues. The CDR3 DNA follows: TGTGCCAGCAGCGGGTCGTCGGCTAGCAATCAGCCCCAGCATTTT. Residues: CASSGSSASNQPQHF. Filled out from reference TRBV7-2 and TRBJ1-5, the complete variable domain reads GAGVSQSPSNKVTEKGKDVELRCDPISGHTALYWYRQSLGQGLEFLIYFQGNSAPDKSGLPSDRFSAERTGGSVSTLTIQRTQQEDSAVYLCASSGSSASNQPQHFGDGTRLSIL.

The chain combines TRBV29-1 with TRBJ2-3; the match to TRBD2 covers 9 bases. CDR1 is SQVTM, CDR2 ANQGSEA, per germline. V lost 3 bases and J lost 0; bases outside the gene matches: 4. The CDR3 runs 15 residues. Here the CDR3 reads CSVDPSGTSTDTQYF. The CDR3 bases are TGCAGCGTTGACCCTAGCGGGACTAGCACAGATACGCAGTATTTT.

Here the CDR3 DNA reads TGTGCCAGCAGCAGCCACCCGATAGCGGGAATCTCCTACAATGAGCAGTTCTTC. Translated, it gives CASSSHPIAGISYNEQFF. The genes are TRBV9 and TRBJ2-1; 8 bases line up with TRBD2. The CDR3 extends over 18 amino acids. The V and J ends lost 4 bases and 0 bases, in that order; junction bases with no gene match: 12. Germline CDR1 SGDLS, CDR2 YYNGEE.

V usage is TRBV27 and J usage is TRBJ2-7; D is ambiguous. Trimming took 0 bases from V and 7 from J, leaving 7 bases between them. The CDR3 is made up of 12 amino acids. Germline V gene lookup returns CDR1 MNHEY and CDR2 SMNVEV (reference sequence). This chain's CDR3 is CASSLSSREQYF. CDR3 bases: TGTGCCAGCAGTTTATCTAGCAGGGAGCAGTACTTC.

The chain recombines TRBV19 with TRBJ2-7; no firm D call. Germline V gene data show CDR1 as LNHDA and CDR2 as SQIVND (reference sequence). V lost 8 bases and J lost 2, with 10 bases in between. The CDR3 length is 12 residues. CDR3 sequence: CASSQVPYEQYF. In DNA, the CDR3 is TGTGCCAGTTCCCAGGTGCCCTACGAGCAGTACTTC.